This T cell receptor (beta chain) comes out of a study of regulatory T cells in long-lasting Graves disease (dated by TCRdb to about 2021). A note on the overall study: Antithyroid drugs had been taken for less than 3 months by newly diagnosed Graves' disease patients. TCR sequencing covered about 13 persistent and roughly 20 newly diagnosed Graves' disease patients, around 33 samples in total. Peripheral blood TCR sequencing and RNA sequencing compared persistent Graves' disease patients with newly diagnosed Graves' disease patients. The study was registered as a clinical trial and conducted in China. The full study reports these points: The authors noted that the small sample size was a limitation that may lower accuracy. Peripheral blood alone was examined, since thyroid tissue, which constituted the primary lesion, could not be accessed. Persistent patients shared more public clonotypes among themselves (fewer than 3,000) than newly diagnosed patients did (roughly 910). Persistent Graves' disease patients showed lower TCR Shannon entropy and fewer highly expanded clones than newly diagnosed patients, suggesting clonal expansion. Sequencing and analysis were restricted to the TCR beta chain.

The library relied on multiplex PCR. TCRdb names Illumina HiSeq 4000 as the instrument used. iRepertoire HTBI primers and Arm-PCR amplification of CDR3 regions were used to construct TCR beta libraries. Before sequencing, the PCR products went through gel purification. The source study handled its data this way. A total of fewer than 65 TRBV and 14 TRBJ segments were identified across samples and were used for gene usage analysis of CDR3 amino acid clonotypes. COPE and FqMerger were used to merge filtered high-quality paired reads into contigs. BLAST was used to align contigs to IMGT TRBV, TRBD and TRBJ reference genes, and CDR3 was defined according to IMGT. Any clonotype with a frequency above 0.1% was classified as a highly expanded clone. Repertoire diversity was measured by Shannon entropy, and V-J evenness by the Gini coefficient. Clonotypes shared by more than one individual were considered public. TCRdb took the public reads, trimmed them with fastp at Q25, ran MiXCR for clone calling and kept in-frame beta chains. Each entry merges the rows of one CDR3 protein and shows their most common DNA and genes. TCRdb assigned the V and J calls; the authors' analysis was not used. In this sample the table shows about 450,000 distinct CDR3 sequences, around 15% of which occur a single time. The ten largest account for around a tenth of the sample.

Many counts were recorded for this clonotype. Which antigen it targets is not known. No base quality values were provided; no much bigger clone lies one nucleotide off. Explained via the paper, the time point label denotes: newly diagnosed GD, antithyroid drugs for less than 3 months. For both TCR sequencing and RNA sequencing, RNA was extracted from PBMCs using TRIzol. The diagnosis of Graves' disease was made according to American Thyroid Association guidelines. The patients came from an endocrinology department in Xi'an, China. Each patient gave 7.5 to 10 milliliters of peripheral blood, collected in an EDTA anticoagulant tube. Ficoll Paque Plus density gradient separation was used to isolate PBMCs, and no further T cell sorting was done. An Agilent 2100 Bioanalyzer and agarose gel were used to check RNA quality, and a NanoDrop 2000 was used to measure RNA concentration. This sample also appeared in a second study, on T cells in Graves' hyperthyroidism and ophthalmopathy. The second study's paper adds: Stable Graves' hyperthyroidism was defined as the absence of progression to ophthalmopathy over 18 months of follow-up. Hyperthyroidism patients were newly diagnosed, with disease duration under 2 months, and aged 18 to 65 years. Exclusion was applied to patients with uncontrolled infections, other autoimmune diseases, pregnancy or lactation. Diagnoses were based on clinical symptoms, serum thyroxine and TRAb, thyroid ultrasound and orbital computed tomography. The first round of RT-PCR for the TCR CDR3 was performed with the HTBI primer set and the Qiagen OneStep RT-PCR kit. Blood samples also contained most of the expanded thyroid clonotypes (frequency above 0.001), which suggests that blood repertoires may reflect thyroid immune responses. A 13 V-J signature model separated ophthalmopathy from stable hyperthyroidism, with about 90% sensitivity and roughly 82% specificity in cross-validation and 80%/75% in testing. In validation, the model predicted progression to ophthalmopathy with roughly 66% sensitivity and less than 80% specificity, a median of 6.5 months before onset. To identify distinguishing TCR V-J signatures, a discovery cohort of around 100 patients was used, comprising 43 with Graves' ophthalmopathy and around 60 with stable Graves' hyperthyroidism. Whether ophthalmopathy could be predicted prospectively was tested in an independent validation cohort made up of about 18 hyperthyroidism patients plus 17 patients who later progressed to ophthalmopathy. The 95 to 100 discovery patients were randomly split 7:3 into training and test sets. In addition, the study compared T-cell repertoires in thyroid tissue and in blood from five or six Graves' hyperthyroidism patients. After sampling, hyperthyroidism patients received methimazole starting at 30 mg daily, and ophthalmopathy patients received high-dose intravenous methylprednisolone. Libraries were constructed in a second round of multiplex PCR, after which size selection and purification were carried out. Libraries were sequenced paired-end with 100 bp reads on an Illumina HiSeq2000. Raw data were processed with SOAPnuke, discarding reads with adapters, uncalled bases, mean Phred below 15, or no exact constant-primer or identifier match. COPE v1.2.5 was used to merge the high-quality paired reads, and each unique nucleotide sequence was defined as a clonotype. MiTCR v1.1 was used to align clonotypes to the IMGT TRBV, TRBD and TRBJ reference segments. Analysis was restricted to V-J combinations with a frequency above 0.0001, which covered roughly 99% of repertoires. A TCS score was defined as the ratio between F50 (clonal expansion) and ExV (chaos), using BLOSUM62-based TCRdist between CDR3 peptides within each V-J. Welch's t-statistics and random forest reduced 514 V-J features to 10 to 15, which were used in a naive Bayes classifier (R e1071). Sample size was not statistically predetermined, and investigators were not blinded to group allocation. According to the paper, TCR Vbeta CDR3 sequencing was carried out on some 140 peripheral blood samples, which came from some 41 ophthalmopathy, fewer than 80 hyperthyroidism and around 17 progressor patients.

The sequences come from peripheral blood mononuclear cells (PBMCs), collected at new diagnosis, from a patient treated with antithyroid drugs. The receptor comes from a woman aged 30 to 39 with Graves disease. Donor details come from another sample of the same person, matched by shared clones.

The nucleotide sequence is TGTGCCAGTAGTATTGGGCCCCAACTAGGCGAGACCCAGTACTTC. This yields the protein CASSIGPQLGETQYF. The sequence joins TRBV19 to TRBJ2-5; TRBD2 is perhaps the D gene, given 5 matching bases. V sheds 3 bases and J sheds 5 bases, leaving 16 bases between their ends. The CDR3 numbers 15 residues from cysteine through phenylalanine. Only the CDR3 DNA stays, 45 bases, in frame from base 1. CDR1 LNHDA and CDR2 SQIVND are derived from the germline V gene (reference sequence).